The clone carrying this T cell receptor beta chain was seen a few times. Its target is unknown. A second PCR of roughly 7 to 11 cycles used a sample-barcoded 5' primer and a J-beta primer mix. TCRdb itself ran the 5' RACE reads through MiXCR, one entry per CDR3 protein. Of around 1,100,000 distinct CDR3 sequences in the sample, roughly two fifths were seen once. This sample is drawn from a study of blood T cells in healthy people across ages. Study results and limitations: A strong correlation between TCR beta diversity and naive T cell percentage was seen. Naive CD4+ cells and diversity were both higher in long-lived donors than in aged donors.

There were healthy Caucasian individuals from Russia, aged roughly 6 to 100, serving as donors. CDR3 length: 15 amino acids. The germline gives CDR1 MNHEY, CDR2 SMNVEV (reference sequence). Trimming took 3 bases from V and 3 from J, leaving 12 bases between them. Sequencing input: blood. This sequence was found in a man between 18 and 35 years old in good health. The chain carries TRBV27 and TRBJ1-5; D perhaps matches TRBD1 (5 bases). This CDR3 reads CASSFFGADNQPQHF. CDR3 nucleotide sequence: TGTGCCAGCAGTTTCTTTGGGGCAGACAATCAGCCCCAGCATTTT.